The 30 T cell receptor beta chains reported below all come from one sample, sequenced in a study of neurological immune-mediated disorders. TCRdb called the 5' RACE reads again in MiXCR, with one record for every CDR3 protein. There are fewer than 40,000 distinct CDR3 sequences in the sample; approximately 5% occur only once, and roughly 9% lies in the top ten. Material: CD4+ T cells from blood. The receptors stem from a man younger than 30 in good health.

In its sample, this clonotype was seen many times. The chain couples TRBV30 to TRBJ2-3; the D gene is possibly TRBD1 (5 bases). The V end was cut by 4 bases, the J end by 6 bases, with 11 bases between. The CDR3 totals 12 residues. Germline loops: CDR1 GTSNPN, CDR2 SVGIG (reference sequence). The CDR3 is CAWTGGADTQYF. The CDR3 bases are TGTGCCTGGACGGGTGGGGCGGATACGCAGTATTTT.

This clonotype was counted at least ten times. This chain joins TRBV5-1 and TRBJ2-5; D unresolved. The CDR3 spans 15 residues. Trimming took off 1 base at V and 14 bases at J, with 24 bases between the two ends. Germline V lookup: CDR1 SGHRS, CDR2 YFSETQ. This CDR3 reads CASSLSPGPKTFTYF. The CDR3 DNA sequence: TGCGCCAGCAGCTTGAGCCCAGGACCCAAGACCTTTACATACTTC. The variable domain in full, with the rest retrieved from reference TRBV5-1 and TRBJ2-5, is KAGVTQTPRYLIKTRGQQVTLSCSPISGHRSVSWYQQTPGQGLQFLFEYFSETQRNKGNFPGRFSGRQFSNSRSEMNVSTLELGDSALYLCASSLSPGPKTFTYFGPGTRLLVL.

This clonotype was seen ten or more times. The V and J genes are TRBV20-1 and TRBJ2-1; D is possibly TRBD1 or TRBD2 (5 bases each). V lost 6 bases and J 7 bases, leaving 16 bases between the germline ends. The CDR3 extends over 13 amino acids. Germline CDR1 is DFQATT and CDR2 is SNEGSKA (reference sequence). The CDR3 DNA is TGCAGTGCCATATCCGGGACGCTGAATGAGCAGTTCTTC. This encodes CSAISGTLNEQFF.

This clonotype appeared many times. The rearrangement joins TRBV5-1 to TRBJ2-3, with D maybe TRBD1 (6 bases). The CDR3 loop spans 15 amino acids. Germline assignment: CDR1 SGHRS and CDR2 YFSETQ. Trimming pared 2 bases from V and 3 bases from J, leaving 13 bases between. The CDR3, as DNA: TGCGCCAGCAGCTTAACAGGGACGGGGACAGATACGCAGTATTTT. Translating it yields CASSLTGTGTDTQYF.

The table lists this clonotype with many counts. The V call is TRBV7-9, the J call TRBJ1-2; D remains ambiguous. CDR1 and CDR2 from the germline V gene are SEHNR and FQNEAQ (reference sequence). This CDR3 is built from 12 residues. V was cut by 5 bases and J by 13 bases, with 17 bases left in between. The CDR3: CASSPREESGTF. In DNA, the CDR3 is TGTGCCAGCAGCCCGAGGGAGGAGTCGGGCACCTTC.

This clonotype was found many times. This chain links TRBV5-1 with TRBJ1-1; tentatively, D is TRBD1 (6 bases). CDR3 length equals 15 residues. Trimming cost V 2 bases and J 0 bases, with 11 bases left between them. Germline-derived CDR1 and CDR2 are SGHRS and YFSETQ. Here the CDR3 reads CASSLNRQVNTEAFF. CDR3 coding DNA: TGCGCCAGCAGCTTAAACCGACAGGTGAACACTGAAGCTTTCTTT.

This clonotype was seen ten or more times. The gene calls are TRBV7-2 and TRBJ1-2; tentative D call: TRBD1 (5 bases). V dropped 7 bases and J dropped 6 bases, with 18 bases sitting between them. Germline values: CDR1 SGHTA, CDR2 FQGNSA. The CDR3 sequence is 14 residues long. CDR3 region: CASTPQGVGHGYTF. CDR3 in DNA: TGTGCCAGCACCCCTCAAGGGGTAGGCCATGGCTACACCTTC.

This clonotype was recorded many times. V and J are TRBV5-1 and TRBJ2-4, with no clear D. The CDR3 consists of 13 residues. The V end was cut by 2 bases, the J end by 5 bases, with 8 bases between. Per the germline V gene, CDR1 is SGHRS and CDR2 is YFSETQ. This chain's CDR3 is CASSLNAENIQYF. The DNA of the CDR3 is TGCGCCAGCAGCTTAAACGCGGAAAACATTCAGTACTTC.

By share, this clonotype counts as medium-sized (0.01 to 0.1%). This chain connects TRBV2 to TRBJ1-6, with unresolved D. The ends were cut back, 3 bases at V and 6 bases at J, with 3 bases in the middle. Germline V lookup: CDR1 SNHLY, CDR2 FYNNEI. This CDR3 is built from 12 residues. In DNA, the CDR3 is TGTGCCAGCAGTGACAGTAATTCACCCCTCCACTTT. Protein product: CASSDSNSPLHF.

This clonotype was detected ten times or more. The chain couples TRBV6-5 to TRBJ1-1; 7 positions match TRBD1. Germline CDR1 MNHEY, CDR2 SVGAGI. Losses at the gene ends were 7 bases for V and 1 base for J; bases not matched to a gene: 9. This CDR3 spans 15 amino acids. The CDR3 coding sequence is TGTGCCAGCATCCCCCAGGGGGTTCAGAACACTGAAGCTTTCTTT. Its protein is CASIPQGVQNTEAFF.

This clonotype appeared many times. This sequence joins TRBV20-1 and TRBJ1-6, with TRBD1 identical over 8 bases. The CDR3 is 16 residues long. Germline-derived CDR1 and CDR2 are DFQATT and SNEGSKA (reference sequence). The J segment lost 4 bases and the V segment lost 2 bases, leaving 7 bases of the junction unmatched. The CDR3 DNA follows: TGCAGTGCTAGATCGGACAGGGACCGTTATAATTCACCCCTCCACTTT. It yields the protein CSARSDRDRYNSPLHF.

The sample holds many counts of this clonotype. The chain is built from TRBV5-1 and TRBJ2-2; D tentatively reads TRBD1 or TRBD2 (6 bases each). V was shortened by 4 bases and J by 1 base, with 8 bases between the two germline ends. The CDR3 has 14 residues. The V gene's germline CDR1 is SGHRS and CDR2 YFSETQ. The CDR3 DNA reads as TGCGCCAGCAGCGCGGGACAGAACACCGGGGAGCTGTTTTTT. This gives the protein CASSAGQNTGELFF. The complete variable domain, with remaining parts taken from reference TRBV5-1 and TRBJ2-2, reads KAGVTQTPRYLIKTRGQQVTLSCSPISGHRSVSWYQQTPGQGLQFLFEYFSETQRNKGNFPGRFSGRQFSNSRSEMNVSTLELGDSALYLCASSAGQNTGELFFGEGSRLTVL.

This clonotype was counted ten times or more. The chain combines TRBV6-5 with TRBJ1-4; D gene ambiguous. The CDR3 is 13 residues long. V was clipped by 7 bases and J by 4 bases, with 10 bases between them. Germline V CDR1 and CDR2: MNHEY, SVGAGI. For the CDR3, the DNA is TGTGCCAGCAAAAAACAGAATAATGAAAAACTGTTTTTT. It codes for CASKKQNNEKLFF.

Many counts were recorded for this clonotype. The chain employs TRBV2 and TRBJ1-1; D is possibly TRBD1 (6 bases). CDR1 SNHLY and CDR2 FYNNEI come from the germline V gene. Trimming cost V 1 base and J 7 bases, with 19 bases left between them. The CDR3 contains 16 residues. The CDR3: CASSEVGGLGLGEAFF. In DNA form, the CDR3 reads TGTGCCAGCAGTGAAGTAGGGGGGTTGGGACTAGGTGAAGCTTTCTTT.

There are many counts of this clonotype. Written as DNA, the CDR3 is TGTGCCAGCAGCCCCGCTTGGGACAGGATCATCTATGGCTACACCTTC. This sequence encodes CASSPAWDRIIYGYTF. The chain combines TRBV7-2 with TRBJ1-2, with 8 bases that match TRBD1. The CDR3 has 16 residues. CDR1 is SGHTA, CDR2 FQGNSA, per germline. J gave up 4 bases and V 5 bases, and 12 bases lay outside the gene matches.

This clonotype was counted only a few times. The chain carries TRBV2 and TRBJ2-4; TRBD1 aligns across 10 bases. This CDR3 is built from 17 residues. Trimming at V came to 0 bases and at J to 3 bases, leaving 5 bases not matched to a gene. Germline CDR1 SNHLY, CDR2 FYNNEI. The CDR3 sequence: CASSEAGTGEGKNIQYF. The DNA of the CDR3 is TGTGCCAGCAGTGAAGCCGGGACAGGGGAAGGCAAAAACATTCAGTACTTC.

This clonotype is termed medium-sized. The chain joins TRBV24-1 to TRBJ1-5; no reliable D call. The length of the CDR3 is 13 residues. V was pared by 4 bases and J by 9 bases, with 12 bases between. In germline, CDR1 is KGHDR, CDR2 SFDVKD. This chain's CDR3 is CATSDQTAGPQHF. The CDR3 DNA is TGTGCCACCAGTGACCAGACGGCGGGGCCCCAGCATTTT.

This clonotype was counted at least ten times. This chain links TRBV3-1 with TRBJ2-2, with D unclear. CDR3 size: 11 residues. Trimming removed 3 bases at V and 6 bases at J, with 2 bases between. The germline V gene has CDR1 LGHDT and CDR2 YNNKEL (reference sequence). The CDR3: CASSHAGELFF. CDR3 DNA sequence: TGTGCCAGCAGCCATGCCGGGGAGCTGTTTTTT. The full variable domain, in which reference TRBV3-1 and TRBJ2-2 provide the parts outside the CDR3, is DTAVSQTPKYLVTQMGNDKSIKCEQNLGHDTMYWYKQDSKKFLKIMFSYNNKELIINETVPNRFSPKSPDKAHLNLHINSLELGDSAVYFCASSHAGELFFGEGSRLTVL.

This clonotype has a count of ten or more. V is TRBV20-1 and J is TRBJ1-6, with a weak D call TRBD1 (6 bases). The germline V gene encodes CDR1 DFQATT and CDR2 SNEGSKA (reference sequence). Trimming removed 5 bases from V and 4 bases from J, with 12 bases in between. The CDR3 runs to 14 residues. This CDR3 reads CSALIGQYNSPLHF. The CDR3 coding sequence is TGCAGTGCTCTTATTGGACAGTATAATTCACCCCTCCACTTT.

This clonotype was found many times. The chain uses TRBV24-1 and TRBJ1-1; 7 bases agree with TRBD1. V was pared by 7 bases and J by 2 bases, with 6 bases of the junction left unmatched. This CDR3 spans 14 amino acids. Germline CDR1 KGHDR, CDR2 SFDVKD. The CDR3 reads CATRGTVPNTEAFF. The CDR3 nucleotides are TGTGCCACCAGGGGGACAGTTCCTAACACTGAAGCTTTCTTT.

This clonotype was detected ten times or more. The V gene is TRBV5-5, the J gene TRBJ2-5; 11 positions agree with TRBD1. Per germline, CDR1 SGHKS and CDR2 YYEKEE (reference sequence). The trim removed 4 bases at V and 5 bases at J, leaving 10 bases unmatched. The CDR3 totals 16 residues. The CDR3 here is CASSLPDRGRWETQYF. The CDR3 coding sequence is TGTGCCAGCAGCCTACCGGACAGGGGGCGGTGGGAGACCCAGTACTTC.

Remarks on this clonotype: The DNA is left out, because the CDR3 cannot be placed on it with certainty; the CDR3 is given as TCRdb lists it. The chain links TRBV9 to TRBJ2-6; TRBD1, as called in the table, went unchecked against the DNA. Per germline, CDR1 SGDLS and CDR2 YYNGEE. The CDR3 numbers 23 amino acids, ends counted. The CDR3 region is CASSFYICSASRGDISGANVLTF.

CDR3 nucleotide sequence: TGTGCCAGCAGTTACTCGCTGAGTATCCGTTCACCCCTCCACTTT. Protein: CASSYSLSIRSPLHF. The chain joins TRBV6-5 to TRBJ1-6; D remains ambiguous. The CDR3 has 15 residues. The germline V gene encodes CDR1 MNHEY and CDR2 SVGAGI. Between the trimmed V and J ends, which lost 0 bases and 9 bases, there was a span of 12 bases.

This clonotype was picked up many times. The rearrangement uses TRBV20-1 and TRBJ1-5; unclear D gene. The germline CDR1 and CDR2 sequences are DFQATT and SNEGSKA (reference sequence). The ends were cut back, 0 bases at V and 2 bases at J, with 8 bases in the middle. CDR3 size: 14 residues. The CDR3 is CSARDWDGNQPQHF. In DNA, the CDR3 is TGCAGTGCTAGAGACTGGGATGGCAATCAGCCCCAGCATTTT.

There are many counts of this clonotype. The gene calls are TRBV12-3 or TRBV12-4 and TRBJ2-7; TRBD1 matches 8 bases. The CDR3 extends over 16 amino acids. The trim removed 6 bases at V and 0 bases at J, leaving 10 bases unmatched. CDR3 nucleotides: TGTGCCAGCAGCACTACAGGGGGAGCTACCTCCTACGAGCAGTACTTC. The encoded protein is CASSTTGGATSYEQYF.

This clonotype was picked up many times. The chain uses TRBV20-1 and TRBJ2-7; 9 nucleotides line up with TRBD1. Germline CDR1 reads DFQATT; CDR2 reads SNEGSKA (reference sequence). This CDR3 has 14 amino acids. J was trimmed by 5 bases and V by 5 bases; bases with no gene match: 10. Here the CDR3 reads CSAVGTGKSNEQYF. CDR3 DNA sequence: TGCAGTGCTGTTGGGACAGGGAAGTCGAACGAGCAGTACTTC.

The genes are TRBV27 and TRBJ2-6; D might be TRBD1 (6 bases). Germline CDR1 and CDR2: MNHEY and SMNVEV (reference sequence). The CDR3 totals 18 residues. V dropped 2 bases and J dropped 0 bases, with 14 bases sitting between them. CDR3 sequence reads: CASSLRTVQSSGANVLTF. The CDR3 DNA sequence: TGTGCCAGCAGTTTACGGACAGTGCAGAGCTCTGGGGCCAACGTCCTGACTTTC.

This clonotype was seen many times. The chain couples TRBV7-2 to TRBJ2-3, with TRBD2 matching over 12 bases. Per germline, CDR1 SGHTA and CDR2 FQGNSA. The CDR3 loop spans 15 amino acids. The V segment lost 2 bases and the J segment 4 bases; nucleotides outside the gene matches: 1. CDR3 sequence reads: CASSLSSGGADTQYF. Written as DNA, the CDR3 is TGTGCCAGCAGCTTATCTAGCGGGGGGGCAGATACGCAGTATTTT.

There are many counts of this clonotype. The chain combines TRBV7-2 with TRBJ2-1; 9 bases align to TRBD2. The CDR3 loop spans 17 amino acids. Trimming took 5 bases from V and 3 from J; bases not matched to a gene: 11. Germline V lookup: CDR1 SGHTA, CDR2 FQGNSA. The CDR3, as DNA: TGTGCCAGCAGCGCGGCCCCCGGGACTAGCTTCTACAATGAGCAGTTCTTC. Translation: CASSAAPGTSFYNEQFF.

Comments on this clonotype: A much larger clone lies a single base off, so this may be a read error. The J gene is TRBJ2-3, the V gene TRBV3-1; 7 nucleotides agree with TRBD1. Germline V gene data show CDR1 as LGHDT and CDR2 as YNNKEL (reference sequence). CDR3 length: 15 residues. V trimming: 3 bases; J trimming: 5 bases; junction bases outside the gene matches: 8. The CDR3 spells CASSHTGTVKDTQYF. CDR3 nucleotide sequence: TGTGCCAGCAGCCATACCGGGACAGTGAAAGATACGCAGTATTTT.